This T cell receptor (beta chain) appears in the sequencing data of a study of T cell responses to AZD1222 COVID-19 vaccine (dated by TCRdb to the early 2020s). At the level of the whole study: Because spike-specific TCR depth and breadth did not differ between the two schedules, AZD1222 recipients who got a second dose at roughly 4 weeks were pooled with those who got a second dose at roughly 12 weeks. Trial participants were enrolled by age into 18-55, 56-69 and 70-plus year subgroups, with approximately 160, 26 and 62 TCR-sequenced participants respectively. TCR sequencing covered fewer than 250 trial participants: 200 to 220 given two doses of AZD1222 and 26 given two doses of MenACWY control vaccine. General conclusions and limits of the study: Nearly half of unique spike-specific TCRs reportedly recognized epitopes outside regions mutated in the B.1.351 and B.1.1.7 variants. Most participants were white British and females outnumbered males, and the authors suggested that clonal diversity may have been underestimated. Only five to seven AZD1222 recipients were SARS-CoV-2 seropositive at baseline, limiting conclusions about previously exposed vaccinees. The vaccine-associated CD4 TCRs covered the entire spike protein, and the dominant responses fell in regions 160-218 and 743-854. In the small 56-69-year group, the increase in depth fell short of significance, most likely because of low power. Because no day 14 peak-response samples were available, the repertoires could be characterized only after the peak T cell response. A significant rise in spike-specific TCR breadth and depth was observed after two AZD1222 doses relative to day 0 and relative to MenACWY recipients.

Turning to this clone: Its antigen is still unknown. No base qualities exist here, and no much larger clone lies one base off it.

The CDR3 regions of human TCRbeta chains were analyzed by immunosequencing. The paper's data handling went like this. TCRs in the repertoires were matched against a reference library of SARS-CoV-2-specific TCRs that had been generated with the MIRA antigen-specificity platform. Breadth meant the fraction of unique TCRs that were SARS-CoV-2-associated, whereas depth meant the fraction of total T cells that were SARS-CoV-2-associated. Using the MIRA data, each spike-specific TCR was mapped to the spike region that the TCR reacts to and placed in a CD4 or CD8 class. Log10-transformed breadth and depth values were compared by one-way ANOVA with Sidak's multiple comparisons tests. TCRdb holds this immuneACCESS table with in-frame rearrangements only. Some clones are missing; in checked studies, unresolved V genes explain under half, and the rest has no known cause. V and J calls plus clone size are reproduced from that table; the DNA served to infer D and trimming. The sample yields about 100,000 clones; about 90% were counted once. The ten largest clones add up to 2.5% to 3% of the sample.

Inclusive of the bounding cysteine and phenylalanine, the CDR3 is 14 residues long. The entry retains the CDR3 DNA only, 42 bases that are in frame from base 1. The junction carries 14 bases between V and J, which are trimmed by 11 bases and 1 base respectively. CDR1 is given as SEHNR and CDR2 as FQNEAQ, both from the germline V gene (reference sequence). The time point label, as the study defines it: baseline before first vaccination. Samples from vaccinated people were obtained from the UK trials COV001 and COV002, which included a single-blind randomized controlled phase 2/3 trial of AZD1222 (ChAdOx1 nCoV-19) in healthy adults. Trial participant PBMC samples were collected at day 0 and day 28 after the second dose for TCRbeta chain sequencing.

This clonotype originated in an adult in good health. Sequencing was performed on peripheral blood, taken on day 0 of AZD1222 vaccination. The receptor chain draws on TRBV7-9 and TRBJ2-2; the D gene cannot be resolved beyond TRBD1 or TRBD2, each matching 5 bases. The CDR3 protein: CAGGFVMNTGELFF. The nucleotide sequence reads TGTGCCGGGGGTTTTGTGATGAACACCGGGGAGCTGTTTTTT.